These T cell receptor beta chains were read from a single sample in a study of vaccination effects on CD4 cells after COVID-19. These receptors are not linked to any known antigen. TCRdb's copy holds only in-frame clones and misses some; the assay was immunoSEQ multiplex PCR. Of roughly 27,000 clones in the sample, 69% are singletons; the top ten hold 15% to 20%. Sequencing used CD4+ T cells from PBMCs cultured with SARS-CoV-2 spike peptides, obtained before COVID-19 vaccination. All receptors come from a human donor who had a prior SARS-CoV-2 infection. CDR3s include the opening cysteine and the closing phenylalanine or tryptophan. D genes are given only for firm matches. Only some rows state a clone size, as once, few, many or a class for expanded clones.

d_gene | abundance | j_gene | v_gene | CDR3nt | CDR3aa
TRBD1 | NA | TRBJ2-1 | TRBV24-1 | TGTGCCACCAGTGATTCGGCAGGGGGTAACCGCTTTAGATCCTACAATGAGCAGTTCTTC | CATSDSAGGNRFRSYNEQFF
NA | NA | TRBJ2-3 | TRBV25-1 | TGTGCCAGCCAAGGGTATACGCAGTATTTT | CASQGYTQYF
NA | NA | TRBJ1-5 | TRBV24-1 | TGTGCCACCAGTGACCTAAAGGGGGGCGATCAGCCCCAGCATTTT | CATSDLKGGDQPQHF
TRBD2 | NA | TRBJ2-2 | TRBV7-9 | TGTGCCAGCAGCTCTAGCGGACCGAACACCGGGGAGCTGTTTTTT | CASSSSGPNTGELFF
NA | NA | TRBJ2-2 | TRBV2 | TGTGCCAGCAGTGCCCGGGCCCAGGCGGACACCGGGGAGCTGTTTTTT | CASSARAQADTGELFF
TRBD2 | NA | TRBJ2-3 | TRBV5-1 | TGCGCCAGCAGCCGTAGACTAGCGGGGAGCACAGATACGCAGTATTTT | CASSRRLAGSTDTQYF
NA | NA | TRBJ1-1 | TRBV5-8 | TGTGCCAGCAGCTTGGCCGCCGAGAACACTGAAGCTTTCTTT | CASSLAAENTEAFF
NA | NA | TRBJ1-4 | TRBV7-2 | TGTGCCAGCAGCTTAGACTGGGGGGCGGGTGAAAAACTGTTTTTT | CASSLDWGAGEKLFF
NA | NA | TRBJ1-1 | TRBV6-6 | TGTGCCAGCAGTTACTCGAGTCCCAGGGTGGTGGGGGGAGCTTTCTTT | CASSYSSPRVVGGAFF
NA | NA | TRBJ2-7 | TRBV6-1 | TGTGCCAGCAGTGAGAGACTAGACCCCGACTACGAGCAGTACTTC | CASSERLDPDYEQYF
NA | NA | TRBJ1-1 | TRBV18 | TGTGCCAGCTCACAGGGGGGGAACACTGAAGCTTTCTTT | CASSQGGNTEAFF
TRBD1 | NA | TRBJ2-2 | TRBV19 | TGTGCCAGTAAACTCCGAGGGGGCGCGAACACCGGGGAGCTGTTTTTT | CASKLRGGANTGELFF
TRBD1 | NA | TRBJ1-3 | TRBV11-2 | TGTGCCAGCAGTATCCCGGCAGGGGGGTGGTCTGGAAACACCATATATTTT | CASSIPAGGWSGNTIYF
NA | NA | TRBJ2-5 | TRBV6-6 | TGTGCCAGCAGTTATAGGCAGTTTGAAGAGACCCAGTACTTC | CASSYRQFEETQYF
NA | NA | TRBJ1-1 | TRBV18 | TGTGCCAGCTCGCAACGGGGGGACACTGAAGCTTTCTTT | CASSQRGDTEAFF
TRBD1 | NA | TRBJ1-5 | TRBV4-2 | TGTGCCAGCAGCCAAGTGTTAGGGACAGGGGACCAGCCCCAGCATTTT | CASSQVLGTGDQPQHF
TRBD1 | NA | TRBJ2-7 | TRBV6-5 | TGTGCCAGCAGTCAGGACAGGGTTGTCTACGAGCAGTACTTC | CASSQDRVVYEQYF
NA | once | TRBJ2-7 | TRBV7-8 | TGTGCCAGCAGCTTAGTTGGAGGAGGCGAGCAGTACTTC | CASSLVGGGEQYF
NA | NA | TRBJ1-5 | TRBV18 | TGTGCCAGCTCCCCGGGACTGACAAATCAGCCCCAGCATTTT | CASSPGLTNQPQHF
TRBD2 | NA | TRBJ2-5 | TRBV7-3 | TGTGCCAGCAGCCCATATACCCGGACTAGCGGGCGGGAGACCCAGTACTTC | CASSPYTRTSGRETQYF
TRBD2 | once | TRBJ2-4 | TRBV6-2/TRBV6-3 | TGTGCCAGCAGCCGTTACCGGGAGCGGGGTGGTATTCAGTACTTC | CASSRYRERGGIQYF
NA | NA | TRBJ2-1 | TRBV15 | TGTGCCACCAGCAGGGTCCAGGGGGGGCTCGGGTCCTACAATGAGCAGTTCTTC | CATSRVQGGLGSYNEQFF
TRBD1 | few | TRBJ2-7 | TRBV6-4 | TGTGCCAGCAGTGAAAAGACAGGGTTCGACGAGCAGTACTTC | CASSEKTGFDEQYF
TRBD2 | few | TRBJ2-1 | TRBV7-3 | TGTGCCAGCAGCCCTAATAGCGGGAGGGGGTCGTATCGGTTCTTC | CASSPNSGRGSYRFF
TRBD2 | NA | TRBJ2-3 | TRBV2 | TGTGCCAGCAGTGAGCTAGCGGGAGGTTGGGATACGCAGTATTTT | CASSELAGGWDTQYF
TRBD1 | NA | TRBJ1-4 | TRBV5-4 | TGTGCCAGCAGCCTGGACAGGATTGGTGAAAAACTGTTTTTT | CASSLDRIGEKLFF